This T cell receptor beta chain appears in the sequencing data of a study of CD8 T cells in Susac syndrome. Reverse transcription of about 0.5 to 1 ug RNA was carried out with random hexamers. By means of immunoSEQ multiplex PCR, TCR beta CDR3 spanning 54 Vbeta and 13 Jbeta underwent amplification. TCRdb itself ran the immunoSEQ multiplex PCR reads through MiXCR, one entry per CDR3 protein. This table holds 200,000 to 250,000 distinct CDR3 sequences, more than 85% found once. This clonotype appeared once. As yet, its antigen is unknown. Findings of the study overall: The authors acknowledged that their TCR sequencing and HLA analysis involved a relatively small number of individuals.

TCR beta sequencing was performed on blood CD8+ and CD4+ T cells. FACS was used to enrich TEMRA cells, whereas the CD8+ and CD4+ T cells were obtained by negative isolation. The V gene's germline CDR1 is MRHNA and CDR2 SNTAGT. The length of the CDR3 is 15 residues. The V and J ends lost 7 bases and 4 bases, in that order; junction bases with no gene match: 9. Material: CD8+ T cells from PBMCs. This clonotype originated in a human donor with multiple sclerosis. The chain joins TRBV6-4 to TRBJ2-5, with 10 bases aligning to TRBD1. CDR3 region: CASNPGQGVPETQYF. CDR3 DNA: TGTGCCAGCAACCCTGGACAGGGGGTCCCAGAGACCCAGTACTTC.